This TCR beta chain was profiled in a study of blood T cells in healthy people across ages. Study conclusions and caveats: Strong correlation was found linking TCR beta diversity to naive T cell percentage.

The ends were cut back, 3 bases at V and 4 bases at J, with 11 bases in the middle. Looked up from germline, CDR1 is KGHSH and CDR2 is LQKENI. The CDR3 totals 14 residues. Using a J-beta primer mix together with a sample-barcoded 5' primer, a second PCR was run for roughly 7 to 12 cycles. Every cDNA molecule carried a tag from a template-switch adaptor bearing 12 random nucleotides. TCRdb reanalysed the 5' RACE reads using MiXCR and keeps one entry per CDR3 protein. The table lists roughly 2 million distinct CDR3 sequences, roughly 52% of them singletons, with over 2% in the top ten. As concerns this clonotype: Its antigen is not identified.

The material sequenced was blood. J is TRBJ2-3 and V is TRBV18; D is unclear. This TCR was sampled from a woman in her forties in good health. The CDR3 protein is CASSPRSTPDTQYF. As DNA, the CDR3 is TGTGCCAGCTCACCTAGGTCAACCCCAGATACGCAGTATTTT.